This T cell receptor beta chain was captured in a study of human T cells and chemical hapten exposure. Findings and limits, study-wide: TCRs above 1 in 1000 frequency stayed constant with DPC sensitization. Relative to controls, expanded TCRs formed significantly more large CDR3 similarity clusters.

This clonotype was seen more than once but under ten times. Its antigen remains unidentified. Germline CDR1 reads LGHNA; CDR2 reads YSLEER. This CDR3 contains 15 residues. V was trimmed by 0 bases and J by 5 bases, leaving 14 bases between them. Time point described: pre-sensitization, week 0. Treatment defined: therapeutic diphenylcyclopropenone sensitization with weekly scalp DPC. The library tagged individual cDNA molecules with unique molecular identifiers. TCRdb re-derived calls from the RACE reads in MiXCR, one entry per CDR3 protein. The table includes approximately 320,000 distinct CDR3 sequences, 5.5% detected once.

This clonotype was sampled from a young woman with alopecia areata. Some clones in this sample may be carry-over from other donors' samples. V and J are TRBV4-3 and TRBJ2-7; maybe TRBD2 (7 bases). The sample here was whole blood, taken in connection with sensitization to the hapten diphenylcyclopropenone (DPC). The CDR3 region has the DNA TGCGCCAGCAGCCAAGATCATCGGGGGGCCAACGAGCAGTACTTC. This sequence encodes CASSQDHRGANEQYF.